This is a list of T cell receptor beta chains from one sample in a study of blood T cell repertoires in COVID-19. Assay used: immunoSEQ multiplex PCR; TCRdb lists only in-frame clones, some missing. This repertoire shows 200,000 to 250,000 clones, about 94% found once; its top ten account for 0.65% to 0.85%. The specimen sequenced was peripheral blood. The receptors were sampled from a man aged 55 to 70 with COVID-19, enrolled during active disease. Both conserved end residues are part of each CDR3. The order of the fields is V gene, J gene, CDR3 length, CDR3 protein.

v_gene: TRBV29-1
j_gene: TRBJ1-1
len: 11
CDR3aa: CSGGINTEAFF

v_gene: TRBV10-3
j_gene: TRBJ1-4
len: 13
CDR3aa: CAIRQGTNEKLFF

v_gene: TRBV5-1
j_gene: TRBJ2-1
len: 14
CDR3aa: CASSLAGLVNEQFF

v_gene: TRBV7-9
j_gene: TRBJ2-1
len: 15
CDR3aa: CASSSGLAGGGEQFF

v_gene: TRBV5-1
j_gene: TRBJ2-3
len: 19
CDR3aa: CASSLSGTSGVTSTDTQYF

v_gene: TRBV7-3
j_gene: TRBJ2-3
len: 16
CDR3aa: CASSLGLAPFTDTQYF

v_gene: TRBV4-3
j_gene: TRBJ2-1
len: 15
CDR3aa: CASSQDRLASGEQFF

v_gene: TRBV4-1
j_gene: TRBJ1-1
len: 16
CDR3aa: CASSRSPGQGTDEAFF

v_gene: TRBV27
j_gene: TRBJ2-2
len: 15
CDR3aa: CASKKGEGRTGELFF

v_gene: TRBV27
j_gene: TRBJ1-1
len: 16
CDR3aa: CASSPNPGQGRTEAFF

v_gene: TRBV7-2
j_gene: TRBJ2-1
len: 17
CDR3aa: CASSSGRRGRFYNEQFF

v_gene: TRBV4-1
j_gene: TRBJ2-1
len: 15
CDR3aa: CASSQGTGSNNEQFF

v_gene: TRBV6-5
j_gene: TRBJ2-7
len: 13
CDR3aa: CASSHPDSYEQYF

v_gene: TRBV4-1
j_gene: TRBJ2-7
len: 14
CDR3aa: CASSQIQFFYEQYF

v_gene: TRBV10-3
j_gene: TRBJ1-5
len: 14
CDR3aa: CAIRGTRLNQPQHF

v_gene: TRBV7-2
j_gene: TRBJ2-5
len: 15
CDR3aa: CASSNSAGGGETQYF

v_gene: TRBV27
j_gene: TRBJ1-5
len: 14
CDR3aa: CASSFRGTNQPQHF

v_gene: TRBV30
j_gene: TRBJ1-3
len: 19
CDR3aa: CAWSEGGSGLIGSGNTIYF

v_gene: TRBV5-4
j_gene: TRBJ2-7
len: 15
CDR3aa: CASSTDRGFFHEQYF

v_gene: TRBV19
j_gene: TRBJ1-2
len: 16
CDR3aa: CASSRTGSVGDYGYTF

v_gene: TRBV9
j_gene: TRBJ2-3
len: 16
CDR3aa: CASSDERGPSTDTQYF

v_gene: TRBV10-3
j_gene: TRBJ1-1
len: 15
CDR3aa: CAIRTQGAIDTEAFF

v_gene: TRBV16
j_gene: TRBJ1-5
len: 16
CDR3aa: CASSPKTQGHNQPQHF

v_gene: TRBV12-3/TRBV12-4
j_gene: TRBJ1-1
len: 12
CDR3aa: CASRLGDTEAFF

v_gene: TRBV7-9
j_gene: TRBJ1-5
len: 14
CDR3aa: CASSPQGRNQPQHF

v_gene: TRBV6-5
j_gene: TRBJ2-1
len: 15
CDR3aa: CASSYVRGSYNEQFF

v_gene: TRBV7-9
j_gene: TRBJ2-7
len: 14
CDR3aa: CASSPTGSSYEQYF

v_gene: TRBV20-1
j_gene: TRBJ2-5
len: 10
CDR3aa: CSAIEETQYF

v_gene: TRBV6-5
j_gene: TRBJ1-2
len: 15
CDR3aa: CASSYLGQPNYGYTF

v_gene: TRBV12-3/TRBV12-4
j_gene: TRBJ1-2
len: 12
CDR3aa: CASTWGPYGYTF

v_gene: TRBV5-4
j_gene: TRBJ2-1
len: 12
CDR3aa: CASSLDANEQFF

v_gene: TRBV18
j_gene: TRBJ2-2
len: 16
CDR3aa: CASSPPSGRATGELFF

v_gene: TRBV5-1
j_gene: TRBJ2-3
len: 16
CDR3aa: CASSLGTGTSTDTQYF

v_gene: TRBV19
j_gene: TRBJ2-7
len: 15
CDR3aa: CASSITGTIVNEQYF